The source of this TCR beta chain is a study of GPR56 and killer-like receptors on CD4 memory cells (dated by TCRdb to the late 2010s). General notes on the study: The study proposed that the stepwise gain of KLRB1, KLRG1, GPR56 and finally KLRF1 marks human CD4+ memory T-cell differentiation and cytokine production potential. The study described its healthy blood donors as age-matched to the liver disease patients, who had a median age of 68 years.

Before TCRbeta sequencing, fluorescence-activated cell sorting was used to enrich five KLR/GPR56-defined CD4+ populations. TCRbeta repertoires of five CD4+ T-cell subsets defined by KLRB1, KLRG1, GPR56 and KLRF1 expression were sequenced to test a linear memory differentiation pathway. TCR-sequenced cells came from peripheral blood of healthy control individuals, reported as five donors in the TCRbeta analysis figure. Heparinized peripheral blood was collected, and every sample was processed within one hour of being retrieved. Blood was diluted 1:2 in PBS, and peripheral blood mononuclear cells were then isolated from the diluted blood at room temperature by Biocoll density gradient centrifugation. Before flow sorting, freshly isolated PBMCs underwent magnetic sorting with anti-CD4 MicroBeads to enrich CD4+ T cells. A BD FACSAria II was used to sort CD4+ T cells, enriched from the PBMCs of healthy donors, according to marker expression. For surface staining, the researchers used Miltenyi Biotec antibodies: anti-KLRB1 clone 191B8, anti-KLRF1 clone 4A4.D10 and anti-KLRG1 clone REA261.

CDR1 is given as MDHEN and CDR2 as SYDVKM, both from the germline V gene. From its cysteine to its phenylalanine, the CDR3 spans 14 amino acids. Only the protein is on record. For this clonotype: There is no known antigen for this receptor.

What the authors observed across the whole study: Clonal frequency started low in the marker-negative population and rose progressively along the proposed pathway, while TCRbeta diversity decreased accordingly. Clones dominating late populations 4 and 5 were also found in early populations 1 and 2, which the authors took as evidence for linear differentiation. Rather than full repertoires, only the 100 most expanded clones per population were included in the diversity and similarity analyses. Overlap of TCR repertoires was observed especially between the late populations 4 and 5, and partly population 3.

TCRdb shows the sequencer as Illumina HiSeq 2500. The recombined TCRbeta locus was amplified by a previously published PCR protocol to build sequencing libraries. As for the original processing: Reads whose average quality score was below 30 were removed, and the reads that remained were processed with IMSEQ. Each clonotype was defined by Vbeta gene, Jbeta gene and CDR3 amino acid sequence. The Morisita-Horn index, computed on the top 100 expanded clones, was used to quantify repertoire overlap between populations. Clonal diversity was assessed with Rényi diversity profiles calculated on the top 100 expanded clones. Based on TCRdb reprocessing of the reads, there is one entry per CDR3 protein sequence, and DNA is missing. These V and J calls derive from TCRdb rather than the authors' analysis. The sample table holds 2,500 to 4,000 distinct CDR3 sequences. Of the sample, about 5.6% falls within the top ten clones.

Sequenced input: memory CD4+ T cells from blood. This chain is built from TRBV28 and TRBJ1-4. The sequence derives from a human donor in good health. The CDR3 protein is CASSLWVTNEKLFF.